This T cell receptor beta chain emerged from a study of CD8 T cells in ankylosing spondylitis (TCRdb year 2017). Regarding the study in general: The study profiled T cell receptor beta repertoires in healthy donors and ankylosing spondylitis patients to find disease-linked TCR variants. The whole study cohort included 108 healthy donors and 20 to 25 ankylosing spondylitis patients. Samples of peripheral blood were taken, and for ankylosing spondylitis patients, synovial fluid was collected as well.

Paper-wide results and their limitations: Some motif variants had previously been reported in the synovial fluid and blood of reactive arthritis patients, which suggests shared mechanisms of disease initiation. In peripheral blood, the disease-linked clones were found at relatively low frequencies and had a CD8+ phenotype. The disease-linked clones were reported as significantly enriched in matched synovial fluid samples from ankylosing spondylitis patients. Blood from ankylosing spondylitis patients appeared to be characterized by a TCR beta motif composed of several highly homologous amino acid variants.

This clonotype has ten or more counts. This clone's antigen is unknown. Base quality data are lacking; no much larger clone is found one base away. Sequenced on an Illumina HiSeq 2500. TCR beta libraries were prepared by quantitative 5'-RACE with molecular barcodes. Per the source publication's procedure: A new computational method, built on a probabilistic model of VDJ rearrangement, was used to identify disease-linked TCR variants. TCRdb's own reprocessing of the public reads used fastp at Q25 and MiXCR and kept productive beta chains. Records with the same CDR3 protein are collapsed into one entry carrying the most frequent genes and DNA. The V and J calls come from TCRdb's annotation, not from the publication. The sample table records about 480,000 distinct CDR3 sequences; about 15% of these occur just once. Jointly, the top ten make up 1% of the sample. CDR1 SGHRS and CDR2 YFSETQ were looked up in the germline V gene. From its cysteine to its phenylalanine, the CDR3 spans 15 amino acids. Only the CDR3 DNA is retained, 45 bases long and in frame from the first base. V ends up 0 bases short and J 3 bases short, with an unmatched junction base count of 2.

The chain is made from TRBV5-1 and TRBJ2-7; 11 central bases correspond to TRBD2. What was sequenced was blood, either unsorted or a sorted T cell fraction (not recorded which). This clonotype was sampled from a male donor with ankylosing spondylitis. For the CDR3, the sequence is CASSLGGLAVYEQYF. The DNA is TGCGCCAGCAGCTTGGGGGGACTAGCGGTCTACGAGCAGTACTTC.